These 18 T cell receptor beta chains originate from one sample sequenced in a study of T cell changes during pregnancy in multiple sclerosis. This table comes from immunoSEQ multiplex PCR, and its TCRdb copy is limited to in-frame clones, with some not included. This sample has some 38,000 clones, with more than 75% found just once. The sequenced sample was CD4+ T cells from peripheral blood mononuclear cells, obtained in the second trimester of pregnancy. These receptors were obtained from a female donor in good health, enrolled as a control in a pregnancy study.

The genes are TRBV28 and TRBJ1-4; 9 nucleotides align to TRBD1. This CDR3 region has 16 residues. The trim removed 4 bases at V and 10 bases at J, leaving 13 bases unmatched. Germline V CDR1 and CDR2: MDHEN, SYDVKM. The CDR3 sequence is CASSSGTGTVGAKLFF. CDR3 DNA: TGTGCCAGCAGTTCTGGGACAGGGACAGTCGGTGCAAAACTGTTTTTT.

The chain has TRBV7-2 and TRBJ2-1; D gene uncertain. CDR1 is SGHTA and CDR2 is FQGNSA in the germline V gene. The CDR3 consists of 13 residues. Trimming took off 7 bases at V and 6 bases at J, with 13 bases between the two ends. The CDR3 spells CASTLPASNEQFF. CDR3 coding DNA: TGTGCCAGCACCCTCCCCGCTAGCAATGAGCAGTTCTTC.

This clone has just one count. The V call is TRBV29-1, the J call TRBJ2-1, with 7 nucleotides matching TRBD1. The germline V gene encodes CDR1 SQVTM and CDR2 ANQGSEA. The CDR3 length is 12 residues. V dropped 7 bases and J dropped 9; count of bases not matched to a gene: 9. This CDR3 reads CSATLSGGEQFF. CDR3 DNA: TGCAGCGCAACCCTGTCAGGGGGTGAGCAGTTCTTC.

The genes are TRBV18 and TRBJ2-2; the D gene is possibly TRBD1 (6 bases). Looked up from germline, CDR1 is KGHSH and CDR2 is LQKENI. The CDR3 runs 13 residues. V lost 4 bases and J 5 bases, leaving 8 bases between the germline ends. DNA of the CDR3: TGTGCCAGCTCACGGGGGCGGACCGGGGAGCTGTTTTTT. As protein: CASSRGRTGELFF.

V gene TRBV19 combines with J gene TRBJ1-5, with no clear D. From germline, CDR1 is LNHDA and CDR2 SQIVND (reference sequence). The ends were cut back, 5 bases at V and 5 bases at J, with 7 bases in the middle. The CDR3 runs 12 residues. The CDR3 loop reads CASSRGYQPQHF. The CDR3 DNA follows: TGTGCCAGTAGTCGGGGATATCAGCCCCAGCATTTT.

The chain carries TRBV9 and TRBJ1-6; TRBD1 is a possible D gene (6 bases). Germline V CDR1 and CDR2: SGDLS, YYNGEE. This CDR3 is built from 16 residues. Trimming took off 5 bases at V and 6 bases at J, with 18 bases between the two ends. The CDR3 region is CASSSTQGSTNSPLHF. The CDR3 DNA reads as TGTGCCAGCAGTTCAACTCAGGGGAGTACTAATTCACCCCTCCACTTT. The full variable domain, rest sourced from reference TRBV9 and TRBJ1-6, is DSGVTQTPKHLITATGQRVTLRCSPRSGDLSVYWYQQSLDQGLQFLIQYYNGEERAKGNILERFSAQQFPDLHSELNLSSLELGDSALYFCASSSTQGSTNSPLHFGNGTRLTVT.

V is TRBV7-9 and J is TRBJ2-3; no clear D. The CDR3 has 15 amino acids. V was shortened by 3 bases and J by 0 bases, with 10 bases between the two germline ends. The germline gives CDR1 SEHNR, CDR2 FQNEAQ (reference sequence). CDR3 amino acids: CASSLSTTSTDTQYF. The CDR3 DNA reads TGTGCCAGCAGCTTGAGTACGACAAGCACAGATACGCAGTATTTT.

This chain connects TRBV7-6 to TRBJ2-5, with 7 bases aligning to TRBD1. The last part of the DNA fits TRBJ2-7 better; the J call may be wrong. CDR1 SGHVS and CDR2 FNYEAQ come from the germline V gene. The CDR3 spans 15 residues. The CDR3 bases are TGTGCCAGCAGCCCGGGGACAGCGCGGTACTACGAGCAGTACTTC. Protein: CASSPGTARYYEQYF.

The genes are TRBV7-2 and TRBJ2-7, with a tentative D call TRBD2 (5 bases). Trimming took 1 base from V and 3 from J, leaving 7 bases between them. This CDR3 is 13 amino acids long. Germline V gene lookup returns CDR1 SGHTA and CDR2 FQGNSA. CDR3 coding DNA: TGTGCCAGCAGCTTAGTGGAGGACTACGAGCAGTACTTC. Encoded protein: CASSLVEDYEQYF.

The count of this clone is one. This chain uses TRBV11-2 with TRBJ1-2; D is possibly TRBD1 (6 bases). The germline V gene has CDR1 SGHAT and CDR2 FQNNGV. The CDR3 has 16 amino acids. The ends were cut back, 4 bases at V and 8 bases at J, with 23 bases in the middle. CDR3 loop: CASSSNTGRQVGGYTF. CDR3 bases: TGTGCCAGCAGCTCCAATACAGGGCGGCAGGTTGGCGGCTACACCTTC.

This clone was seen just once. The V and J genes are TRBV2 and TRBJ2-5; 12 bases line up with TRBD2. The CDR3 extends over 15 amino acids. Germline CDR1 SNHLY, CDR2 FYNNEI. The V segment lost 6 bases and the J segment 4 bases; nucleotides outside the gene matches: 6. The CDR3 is CASRLAGGYRETQYF. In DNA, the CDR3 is TGTGCCAGCAGGCTAGCGGGGGGGTATCGAGAGACCCAGTACTTC.

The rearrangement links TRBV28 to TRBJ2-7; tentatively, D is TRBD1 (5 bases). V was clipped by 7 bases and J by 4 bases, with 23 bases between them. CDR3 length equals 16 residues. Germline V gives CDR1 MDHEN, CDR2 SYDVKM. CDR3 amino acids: CASTDNPQGVMYEQYF. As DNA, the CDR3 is TGTGCCAGCACCGACAACCCTCAGGGTGTAATGTACGAGCAGTACTTC.

DNA of the CDR3: TGCAGCGTTGATGGCGGGGGCACAGATACGCAGTATTTT. Translating it yields CSVDGGGTDTQYF. The chain couples TRBV29-1 to TRBJ2-3; possibly TRBD2 for D (6 bases). The CDR3 spans 13 residues. The germline V and J ends were trimmed by 3 bases and 1 base, with 8 bases remaining between them. CDR1 is SQVTM, CDR2 ANQGSEA, per germline.

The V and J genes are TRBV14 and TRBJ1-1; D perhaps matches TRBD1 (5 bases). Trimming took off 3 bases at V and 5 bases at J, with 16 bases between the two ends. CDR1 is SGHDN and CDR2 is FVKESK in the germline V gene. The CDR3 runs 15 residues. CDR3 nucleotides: TGTGCCAGCAGCCATCTAGGAGGGGATAGGACTGAAGCTTTCTTT. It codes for CASSHLGGDRTEAFF. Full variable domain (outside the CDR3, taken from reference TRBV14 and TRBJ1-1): EAGVTQFPSHSVIEKGQTVTLRCDPISGHDNLYWYRRVMGKEIKFLLHFVKESKQDESGMPNNRFLAERTGGTYSTLKVQPAELEDSGVYFCASSHLGGDRTEAFFGQGTRLTVV.

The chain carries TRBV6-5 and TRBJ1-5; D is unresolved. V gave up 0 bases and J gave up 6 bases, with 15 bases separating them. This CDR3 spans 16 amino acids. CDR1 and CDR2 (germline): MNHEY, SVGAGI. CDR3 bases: TGTGCCAGCAGTTACTCGAAAGCGGCGGTTGGTCAGCCCCAGCATTTT. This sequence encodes CASSYSKAAVGQPQHF.

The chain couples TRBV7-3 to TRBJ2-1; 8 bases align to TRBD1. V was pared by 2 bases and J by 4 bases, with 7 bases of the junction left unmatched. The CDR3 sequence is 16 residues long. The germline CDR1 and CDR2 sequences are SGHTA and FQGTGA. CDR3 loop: CASSLLGQGPYNEQFF. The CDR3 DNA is TGTGCCAGCAGCTTACTAGGACAGGGACCATACAATGAGCAGTTCTTC. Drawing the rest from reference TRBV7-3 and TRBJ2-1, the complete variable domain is GAGVSQTPSNKVTEKGKYVELRCDPISGHTALYWYRQSLGQGPEFLIYFQGTGAADDSGLPNDRFFAVRPEGSVSTLKIQRTERGDSAVYLCASSLLGQGPYNEQFFGPGTRLTVL.

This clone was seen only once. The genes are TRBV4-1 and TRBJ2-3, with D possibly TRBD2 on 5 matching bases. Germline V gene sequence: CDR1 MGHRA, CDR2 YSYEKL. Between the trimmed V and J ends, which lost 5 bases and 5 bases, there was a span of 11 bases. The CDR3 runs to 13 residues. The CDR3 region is CASSWEWEDTQYF. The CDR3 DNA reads TGCGCCAGCAGCTGGGAGTGGGAAGATACGCAGTATTTT.

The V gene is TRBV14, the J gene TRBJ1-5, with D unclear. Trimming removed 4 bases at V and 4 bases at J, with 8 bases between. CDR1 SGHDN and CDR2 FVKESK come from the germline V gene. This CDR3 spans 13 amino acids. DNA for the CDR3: TGTGCCAGCAGCCGGGCCTTGAATCAGCCCCAGCATTTT. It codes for CASSRALNQPQHF.